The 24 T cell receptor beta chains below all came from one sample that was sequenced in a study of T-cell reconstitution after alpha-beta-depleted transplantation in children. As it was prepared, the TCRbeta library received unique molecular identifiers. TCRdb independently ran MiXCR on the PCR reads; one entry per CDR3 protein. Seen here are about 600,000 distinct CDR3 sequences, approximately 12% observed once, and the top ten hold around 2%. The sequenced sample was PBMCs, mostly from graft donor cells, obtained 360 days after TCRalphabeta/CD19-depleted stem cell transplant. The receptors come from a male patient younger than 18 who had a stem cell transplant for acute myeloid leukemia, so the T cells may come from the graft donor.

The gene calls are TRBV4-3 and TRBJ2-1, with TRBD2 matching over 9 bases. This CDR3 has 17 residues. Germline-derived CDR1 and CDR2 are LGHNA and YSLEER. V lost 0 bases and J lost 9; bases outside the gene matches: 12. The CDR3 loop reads CASSQESGGRAKSEQFF. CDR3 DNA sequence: TGCGCCAGCAGCCAAGAGTCGGGCGGGAGGGCGAAGAGTGAGCAGTTCTTC.

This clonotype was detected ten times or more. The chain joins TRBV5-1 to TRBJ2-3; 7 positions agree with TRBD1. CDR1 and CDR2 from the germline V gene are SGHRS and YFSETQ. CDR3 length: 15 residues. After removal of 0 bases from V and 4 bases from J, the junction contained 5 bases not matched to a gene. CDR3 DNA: TGCGCCAGCAGCTTGGGGCGACAGGGCCCAGATACGCAGTATTTT. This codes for CASSLGRQGPDTQYF. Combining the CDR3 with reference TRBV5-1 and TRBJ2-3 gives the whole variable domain KAGVTQTPRYLIKTRGQQVTLSCSPISGHRSVSWYQQTPGQGLQFLFEYFSETQRNKGNFPGRFSGRQFSNSRSEMNVSTLELGDSALYLCASSLGRQGPDTQYFGPGTRLTVL.

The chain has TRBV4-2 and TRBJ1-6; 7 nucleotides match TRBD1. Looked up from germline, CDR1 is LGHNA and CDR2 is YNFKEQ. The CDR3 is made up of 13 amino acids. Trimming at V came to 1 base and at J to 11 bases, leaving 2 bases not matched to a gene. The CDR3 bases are TGTGCCAGCAGCCAAGCGGGACAGACACCCCTCCACTTT. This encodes CASSQAGQTPLHF.

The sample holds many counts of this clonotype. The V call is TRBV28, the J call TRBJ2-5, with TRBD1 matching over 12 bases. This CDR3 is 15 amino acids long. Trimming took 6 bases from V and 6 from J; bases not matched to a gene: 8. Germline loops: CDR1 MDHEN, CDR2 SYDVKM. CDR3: CASRPGTGGLKTQYF. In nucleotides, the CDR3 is TGTGCCAGCAGGCCTGGGACAGGGGGCTTGAAGACCCAGTACTTC.

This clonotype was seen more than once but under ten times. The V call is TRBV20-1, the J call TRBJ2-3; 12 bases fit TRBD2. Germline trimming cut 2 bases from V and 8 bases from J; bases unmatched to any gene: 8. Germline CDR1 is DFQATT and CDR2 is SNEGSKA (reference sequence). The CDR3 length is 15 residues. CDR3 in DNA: TGCAGTGCTAGACGTATGACTAGCGGGAGTTCTACGCAGTATTTT. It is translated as CSARRMTSGSSTQYF.

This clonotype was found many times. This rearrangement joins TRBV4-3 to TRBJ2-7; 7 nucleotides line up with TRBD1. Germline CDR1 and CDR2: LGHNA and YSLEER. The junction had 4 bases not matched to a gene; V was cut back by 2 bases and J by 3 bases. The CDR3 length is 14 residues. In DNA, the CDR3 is TGCGCCAGCAGCCAATCAGGGGGTAACTACGAGCAGTACTTC. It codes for CASSQSGGNYEQYF.

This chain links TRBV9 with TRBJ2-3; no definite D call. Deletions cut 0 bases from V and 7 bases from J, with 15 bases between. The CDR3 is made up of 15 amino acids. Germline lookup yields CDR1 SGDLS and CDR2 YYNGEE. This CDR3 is CASSVEGSPPHTQYF. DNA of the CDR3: TGTGCCAGCAGCGTAGAGGGTAGTCCCCCTCATACGCAGTATTTT. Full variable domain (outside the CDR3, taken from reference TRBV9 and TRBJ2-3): DSGVTQTPKHLITATGQRVTLRCSPRSGDLSVYWYQQSLDQGLQFLIQYYNGEERAKGNILERFSAQQFPDLHSELNLSSLELGDSALYFCASSVEGSPPHTQYFGPGTRLTVL.

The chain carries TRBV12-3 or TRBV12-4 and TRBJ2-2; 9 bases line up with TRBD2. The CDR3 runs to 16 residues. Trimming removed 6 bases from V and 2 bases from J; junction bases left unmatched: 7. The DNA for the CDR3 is TGTGCCAGCAGCCGAAGACTAGCGGATAACACCGGGGAGCTGTTTTTT. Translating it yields CASSRRLADNTGELFF.

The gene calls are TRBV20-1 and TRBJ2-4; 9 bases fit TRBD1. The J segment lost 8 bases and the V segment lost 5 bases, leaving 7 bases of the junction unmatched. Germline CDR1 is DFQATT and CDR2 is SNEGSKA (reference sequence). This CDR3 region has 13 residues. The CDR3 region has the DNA TGCAGTGCTTCAGGACAGGGGTGGGACATTCAGTACTTC. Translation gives CSASGQGWDIQYF.

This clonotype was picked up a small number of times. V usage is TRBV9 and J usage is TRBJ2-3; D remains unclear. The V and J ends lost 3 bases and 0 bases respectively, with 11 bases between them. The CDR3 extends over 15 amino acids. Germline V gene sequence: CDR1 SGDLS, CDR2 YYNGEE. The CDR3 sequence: CASSDPRGSTDTQYF. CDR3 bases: TGTGCCAGCAGCGACCCCCGCGGTAGCACAGATACGCAGTATTTT.

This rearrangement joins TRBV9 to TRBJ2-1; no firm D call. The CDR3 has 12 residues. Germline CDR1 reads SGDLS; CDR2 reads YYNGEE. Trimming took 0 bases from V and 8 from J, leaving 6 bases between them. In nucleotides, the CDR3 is TGTGCCAGCAGCGTAGACACCGATGAGCAGTTCTTC. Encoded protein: CASSVDTDEQFF.

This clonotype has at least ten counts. CDR3 region: CATSTRLAGGVETQYF. In DNA form, the CDR3 reads TGTGCCACCAGCACCCGACTAGCGGGGGGGGTAGAGACCCAGTACTTC. The rearrangement joins TRBV15 to TRBJ2-5, with 14 bases aligning to TRBD2. Germline V gene lookup returns CDR1 LNHNV and CDR2 YYDKDF (reference sequence). The CDR3 sequence is 16 residues long. V lost 4 bases, J lost 4 bases, and 5 bases stayed unmatched.

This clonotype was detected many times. CDR3 coding DNA: TGCGCCAGCAGCCGCTTGGGACTAGCGGGAGGTTCTGACTCCTACAATGAGCAGTTCTTC. Protein: CASSRLGLAGGSDSYNEQFF. This sequence joins TRBV5-1 and TRBJ2-1, with 15 bases that match TRBD2. The CDR3 has 20 residues. The germline CDR1 and CDR2 sequences are SGHRS and YFSETQ. V shed 4 bases and J 0 bases; nucleotides not matched to a gene: 11.

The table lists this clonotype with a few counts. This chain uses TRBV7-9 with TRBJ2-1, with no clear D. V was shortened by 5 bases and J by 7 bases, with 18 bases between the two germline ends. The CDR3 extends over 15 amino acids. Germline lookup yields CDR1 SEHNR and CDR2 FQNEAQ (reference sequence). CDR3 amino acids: CASSRSEGHVNEQFF. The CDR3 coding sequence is TGTGCCAGCAGCCGTTCGGAAGGCCACGTGAATGAGCAGTTCTTC.

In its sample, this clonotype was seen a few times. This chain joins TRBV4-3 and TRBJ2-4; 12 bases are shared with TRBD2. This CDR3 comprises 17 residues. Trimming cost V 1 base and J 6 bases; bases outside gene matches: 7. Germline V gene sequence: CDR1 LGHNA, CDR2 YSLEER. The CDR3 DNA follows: TGCGCCAGCAGCCAAGTCCTAGCGGGAGGGTCGAGAAACATTCAGTACTTC. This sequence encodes CASSQVLAGGSRNIQYF.

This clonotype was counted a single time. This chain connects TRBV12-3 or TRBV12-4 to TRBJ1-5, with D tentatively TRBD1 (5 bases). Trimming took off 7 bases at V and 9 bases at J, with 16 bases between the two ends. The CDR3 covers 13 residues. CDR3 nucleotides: TGTGCCAGCACCTTAGGGGCCTTGGGGCCCCAGCATTTT. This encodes CASTLGALGPQHF.

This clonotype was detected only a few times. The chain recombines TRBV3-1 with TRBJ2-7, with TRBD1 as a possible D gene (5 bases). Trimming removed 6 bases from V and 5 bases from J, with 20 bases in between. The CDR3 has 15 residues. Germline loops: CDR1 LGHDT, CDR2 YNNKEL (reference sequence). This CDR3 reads CASRPPGAGLNEQYF. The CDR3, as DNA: TGTGCCAGCAGGCCCCCCGGTGCAGGGTTAAACGAGCAGTACTTC.

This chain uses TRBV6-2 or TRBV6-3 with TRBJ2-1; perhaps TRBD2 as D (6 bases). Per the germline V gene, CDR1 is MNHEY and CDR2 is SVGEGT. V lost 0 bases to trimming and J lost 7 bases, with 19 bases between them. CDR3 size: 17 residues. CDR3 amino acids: CASSYSESGVSLNEQFF. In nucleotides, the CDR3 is TGTGCCAGCAGTTACTCGGAGTCGGGAGTGAGTCTTAATGAGCAGTTCTTC.

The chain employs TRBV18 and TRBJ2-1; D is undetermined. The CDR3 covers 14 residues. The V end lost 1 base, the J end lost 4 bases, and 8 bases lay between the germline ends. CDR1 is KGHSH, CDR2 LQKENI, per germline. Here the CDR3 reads CASSPLTPYNEQFF. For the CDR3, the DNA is TGTGCCAGCTCACCACTGACTCCTTACAATGAGCAGTTCTTC.

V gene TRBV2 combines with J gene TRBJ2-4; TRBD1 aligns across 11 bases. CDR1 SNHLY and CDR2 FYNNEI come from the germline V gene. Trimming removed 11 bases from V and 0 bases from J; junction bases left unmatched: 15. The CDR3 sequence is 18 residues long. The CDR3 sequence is CAFSPGTGGPSAKNIQYF. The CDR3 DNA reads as TGTGCCTTCAGCCCCGGGACAGGGGGGCCCTCAGCCAAAAACATTCAGTACTTC.

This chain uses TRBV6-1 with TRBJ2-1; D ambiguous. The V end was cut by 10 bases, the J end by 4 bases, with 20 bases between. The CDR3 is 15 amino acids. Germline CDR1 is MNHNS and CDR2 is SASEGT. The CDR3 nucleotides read TGTGCCACCAACGAGAGGAGCGCTGTTTACAATGAGCAGTTCTTC. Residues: CATNERSAVYNEQFF.

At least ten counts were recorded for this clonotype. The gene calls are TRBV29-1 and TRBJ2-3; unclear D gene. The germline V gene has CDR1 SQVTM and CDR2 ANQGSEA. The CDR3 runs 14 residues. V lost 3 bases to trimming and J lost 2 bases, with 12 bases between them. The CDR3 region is CSVDLAAFTDTQYF. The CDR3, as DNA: TGCAGCGTTGATCTGGCGGCCTTCACAGATACGCAGTATTTT.

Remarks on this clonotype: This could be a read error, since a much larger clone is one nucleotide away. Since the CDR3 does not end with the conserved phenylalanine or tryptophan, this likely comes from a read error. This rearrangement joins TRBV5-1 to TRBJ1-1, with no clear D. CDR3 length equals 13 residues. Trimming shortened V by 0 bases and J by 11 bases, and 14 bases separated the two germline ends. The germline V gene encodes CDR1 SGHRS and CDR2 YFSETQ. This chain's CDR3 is CASSLVREVEAFY. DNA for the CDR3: TGCGCCAGCAGCTTGGTGCGCGAAGTAGAGGCTTTCTAT.

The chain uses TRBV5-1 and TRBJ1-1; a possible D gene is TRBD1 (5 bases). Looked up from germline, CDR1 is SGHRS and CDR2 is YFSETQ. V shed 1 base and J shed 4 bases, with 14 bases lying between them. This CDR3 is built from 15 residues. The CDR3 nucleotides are TGCGCCAGCAGCTTGAACGTAGGGGCGGGCACTGAAGCTTTCTTT. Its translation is CASSLNVGAGTEAFF.